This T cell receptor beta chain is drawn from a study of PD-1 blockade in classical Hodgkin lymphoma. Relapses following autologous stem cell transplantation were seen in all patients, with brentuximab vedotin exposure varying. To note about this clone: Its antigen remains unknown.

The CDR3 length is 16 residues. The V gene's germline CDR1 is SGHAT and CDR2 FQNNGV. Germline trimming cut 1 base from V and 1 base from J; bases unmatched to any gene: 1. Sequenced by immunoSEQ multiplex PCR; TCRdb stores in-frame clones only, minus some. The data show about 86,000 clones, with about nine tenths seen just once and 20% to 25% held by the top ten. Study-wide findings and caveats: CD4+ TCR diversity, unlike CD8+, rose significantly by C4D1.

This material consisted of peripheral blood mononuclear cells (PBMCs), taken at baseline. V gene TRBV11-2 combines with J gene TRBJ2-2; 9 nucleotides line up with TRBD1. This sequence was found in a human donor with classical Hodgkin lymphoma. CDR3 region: CASSLATGGNTGELFF. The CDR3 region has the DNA TGTGCCAGCAGCTTAGCGACAGGGGGGAACACCGGGGAGCTGTTTTTT.